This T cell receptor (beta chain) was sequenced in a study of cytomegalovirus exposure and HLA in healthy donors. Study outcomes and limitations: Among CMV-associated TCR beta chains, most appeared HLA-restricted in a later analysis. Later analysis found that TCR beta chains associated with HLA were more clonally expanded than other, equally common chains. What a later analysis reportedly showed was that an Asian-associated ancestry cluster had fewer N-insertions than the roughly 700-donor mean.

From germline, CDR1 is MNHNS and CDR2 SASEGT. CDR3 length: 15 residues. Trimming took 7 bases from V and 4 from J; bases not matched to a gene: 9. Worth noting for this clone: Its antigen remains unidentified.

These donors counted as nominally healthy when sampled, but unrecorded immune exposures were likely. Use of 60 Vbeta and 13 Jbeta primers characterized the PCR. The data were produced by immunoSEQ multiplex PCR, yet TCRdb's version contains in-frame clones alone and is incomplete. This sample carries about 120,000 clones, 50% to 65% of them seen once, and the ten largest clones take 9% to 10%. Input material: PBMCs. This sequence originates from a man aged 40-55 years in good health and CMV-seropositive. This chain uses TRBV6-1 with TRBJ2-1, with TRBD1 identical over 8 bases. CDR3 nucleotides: TGTGCCAGCATTCGGTCGAGACAGGGGTACAATGAGCAGTTCTTC. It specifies CASIRSRQGYNEQFF.